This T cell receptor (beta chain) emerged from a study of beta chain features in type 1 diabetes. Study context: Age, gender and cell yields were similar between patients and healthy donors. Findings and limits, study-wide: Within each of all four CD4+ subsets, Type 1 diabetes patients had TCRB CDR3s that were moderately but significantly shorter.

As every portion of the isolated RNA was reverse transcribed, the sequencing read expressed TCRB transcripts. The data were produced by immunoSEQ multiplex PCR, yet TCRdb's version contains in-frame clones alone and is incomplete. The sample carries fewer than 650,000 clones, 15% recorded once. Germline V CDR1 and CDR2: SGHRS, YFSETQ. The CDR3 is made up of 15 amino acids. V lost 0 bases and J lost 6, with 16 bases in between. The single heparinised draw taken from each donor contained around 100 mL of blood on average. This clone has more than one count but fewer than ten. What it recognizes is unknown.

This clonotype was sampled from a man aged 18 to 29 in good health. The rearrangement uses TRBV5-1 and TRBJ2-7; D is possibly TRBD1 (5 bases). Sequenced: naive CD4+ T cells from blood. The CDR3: CASSLGSGSPREQYF. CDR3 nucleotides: TGCGCCAGCAGCTTGGGGTCAGGGTCGCCTCGCGAGCAGTACTTC.